These 18 T cell receptor beta chains were sequenced from one sample in a study of CD8 T cells in Susac syndrome. RNA totalling about 0.45 to 1 ug underwent reverse transcription with random hexamers. Each CDR3 protein gets one entry after TCRdb re-called the immunoSEQ multiplex PCR reads with MiXCR. The sample has about 190,000 distinct CDR3 sequences, 93% seen once. Specimen: CD4+ T cells from PBMCs. The origin of the receptors is a human donor in good health.

V usage is TRBV20-1 and J usage is TRBJ1-3; D gene unclear. In germline, CDR1 is DFQATT, CDR2 SNEGSKA (reference sequence). The V gene lost 8 bases and the J gene lost 9 bases, with 14 bases spanning the gap. This CDR3 is built from 11 residues. The DNA of the CDR3 is TGCAGTACTACCTCGGGAGGCACCATATATTTT. It encodes CSTTSGGTIYF.

The rearrangement links TRBV12-3 or TRBV12-4 to TRBJ2-1; D might be TRBD2 (5 bases). The CDR3 has 16 amino acids. The germline V and J ends were trimmed by 6 bases and 7 bases, with 22 bases remaining between them. CDR3 loop: CASSPRGPSSSNEQFF. CDR3 nucleotide sequence: TGTGCCAGCAGCCCCAGAGGGCCGTCCTCGTCTAATGAGCAGTTCTTC.

The chain couples TRBV3-1 to TRBJ2-7; D may be TRBD2 (5 bases). Deletions cut 4 bases from V and 7 bases from J, with 17 bases between. The CDR3 has 14 residues. Germline assignment: CDR1 LGHDT and CDR2 YNNKEL (reference sequence). The CDR3: CASSPTLTKREQYF. For the CDR3, the DNA is TGTGCCAGCAGCCCAACCCTGACGAAGCGGGAGCAGTACTTC.

J is TRBJ2-5 and V is TRBV20-1, with 7 bases matching TRBD1. The CDR3 has 13 residues. J was trimmed by 3 bases and V by 8 bases; bases with no gene match: 9. Germline assignment: CDR1 DFQATT and CDR2 SNEGSKA (reference sequence). The CDR3 here is CSPLAGTEETQYF. The CDR3 nucleotides are TGCAGTCCATTAGCCGGGACAGAAGAGACCCAGTACTTC.

This clonotype showed up just once. The genes are TRBV5-1 and TRBJ1-4, with D tentatively TRBD1 (5 bases). Germline assignment: CDR1 SGHRS and CDR2 YFSETQ. Between the trimmed V and J ends, which lost 0 bases and 8 bases, there was a span of 20 bases. This CDR3 has 17 amino acids. The CDR3 region has the DNA TGCGCCAGCAGCTTGGGTCATCGGACACCCGGAGGGGAAAAACTGTTTTTT. Translating gives CASSLGHRTPGGEKLFF. The full variable domain, its missing parts supplied by reference TRBV5-1 and TRBJ1-4, is KAGVTQTPRYLIKTRGQQVTLSCSPISGHRSVSWYQQTPGQGLQFLFEYFSETQRNKGNFPGRFSGRQFSNSRSEMNVSTLELGDSALYLCASSLGHRTPGGEKLFFGSGTQLSVL.

The V and J genes are TRBV5-1 and TRBJ1-1; D call uncertain. The CDR3 length is 15 residues. V was trimmed by 3 bases and J by 0 bases, leaving 12 bases between them. Per germline, CDR1 SGHRS and CDR2 YFSETQ. The CDR3 region is CASSSLGFMNTEAFF. The CDR3 nucleotides read TGCGCCAGCAGCTCTCTTGGTTTCATGAACACTGAAGCTTTCTTT.

The CDR3 here is CSARVAGSPLHF. The CDR3 coding sequence is TGCAGCGCCCGGGTCGCCGGTTCACCCCTCCACTTT. V usage is TRBV29-1 and J usage is TRBJ1-6, with D unresolved. This CDR3 spans 12 amino acids. The V and J ends lost 7 bases and 9 bases respectively, with 13 bases between them. Germline V gives CDR1 SQVTM, CDR2 ANQGSEA.

The chain joins TRBV4-1 to TRBJ2-7; weak D call: TRBD2 (5 bases). The CDR3 contains 14 residues. From germline, CDR1 is MGHRA and CDR2 YSYEKL. V lost 1 base to trimming and J lost 2 bases, with 9 bases between them. The CDR3 here is CASSQGRIPYEQYF. The CDR3, as DNA: TGCGCCAGCAGCCAAGGGAGGATACCCTACGAGCAGTACTTC.

This chain uses TRBV5-1 with TRBJ2-5; no definite D call. V was cut by 2 bases and J by 5 bases, with 10 bases left in between. The germline V gene encodes CDR1 SGHRS and CDR2 YFSETQ. There are 13 residues in the CDR3. The CDR3 DNA follows: TGCGCCAGCAGCTTTTTCGACGGCGAGACCCAGTACTTC. As protein: CASSFFDGETQYF.

The chain joins TRBV29-1 to TRBJ2-6; no definite D call. V was pared by 7 bases and J by 4 bases, with 14 bases between. Germline CDR1 is SQVTM and CDR2 is ANQGSEA. The CDR3 has 14 amino acids. As DNA, the CDR3 is TGCAGCGCCATACTTGGAGAGGGGGCCAACGTCCTGACTTTC. Its protein is CSAILGEGANVLTF.

The gene calls are TRBV7-9 and TRBJ1-5; a weak D match, TRBD1 (6 bases). CDR1 is SEHNR, CDR2 FQNEAQ, per germline (reference sequence). The length of the CDR3 is 15 residues. V gave up 1 base and J gave up 6 bases, with 13 bases separating them. The CDR3 DNA is TGTGCCAGCAGCTTAGGAACAGGGCACCGTCAGCCCCAGCATTTT. Amino acid sequence: CASSLGTGHRQPQHF. Full variable domain (remainder filled in from reference TRBV7-9 and TRBJ1-5): DTGVSQNPRHKITKRGQNVTFRCDPISEHNRLYWYRQTLGQGPEFLTYFQNEAQLEKSRLLSDRFSAERPKGSFSTLEIQRTEQGDSAMYLCASSLGTGHRQPQHFGDGTRLSIL.

The J gene is TRBJ1-5, the V gene TRBV11-2; D not resolved. The CDR3 has 13 amino acids. The germline V and J ends were trimmed by 4 bases and 3 bases, with 7 bases remaining between them. Germline V gene data show CDR1 as SGHAT and CDR2 as FQNNGV. In DNA form, the CDR3 reads TGTGCCAGCAGCTCCGAACCCAATCAGCCCCAGCATTTT. Amino acid sequence: CASSSEPNQPQHF.

This rearrangement joins TRBV6-1 to TRBJ1-6; perhaps TRBD1 as D (5 bases). Trimming cost V 8 bases and J 8 bases, with 13 bases left between them. The CDR3 is 13 residues long. Germline loops: CDR1 MNHNS, CDR2 SASEGT. CDR3 sequence (DNA): TGTGCCAGCGGGGAACAGGCGGATTCACCCCTCCACTTT. This sequence encodes CASGEQADSPLHF.

The chain links TRBV18 to TRBJ2-7; the D gene is possibly TRBD2 (7 bases). CDR3 length: 15 amino acids. Trimming stripped 2 bases from V and 2 bases from J, with 13 bases between. CDR1 is KGHSH, CDR2 LQKENI, per germline. The CDR3 nucleotides read TGTGCCAGCTCACCAGGGGGCGGGGGCCCCTACGAGCAGTACTTC. Its translation: CASSPGGGGPYEQYF.

This chain links TRBV10-3 with TRBJ2-7; 11 bases fit TRBD2. The CDR3 length is 15 residues. The J segment lost 2 bases and the V segment lost 3 bases, leaving 3 bases of the junction unmatched. The germline V gene has CDR1 ENHRY and CDR2 SYGVKD. CDR3 in DNA: TGTGCCATCAGTGAAAATAGCGGGGGGGCCTACGAGCAGTACTTC. Encoded protein: CAISENSGGAYEQYF.

The gene calls are TRBV2 and TRBJ1-6, with D possibly TRBD1 on 6 matching bases. The CDR3 spans 16 residues. Germline V gene lookup returns CDR1 SNHLY and CDR2 FYNNEI. Trimming left V 8 bases short and J 8 bases short, with 22 bases between. In DNA, the CDR3 is TGTGCCAGCCGGTCGAGGGGGGCTCGGTCGGATTCACCCCTCCACTTT. It translates to CASRSRGARSDSPLHF.

This sequence joins TRBV3-1 and TRBJ2-7; possible D gene TRBD1, 6 bases. The V gene's germline CDR1 is LGHDT and CDR2 YNNKEL (reference sequence). Between the trimmed V and J ends, which lost 1 base and 5 bases, there was a span of 15 bases. This CDR3 has 15 amino acids. CDR3 DNA sequence: TGTGCCAGCAGCCAAGCCTACAGGGCTATGGACGAGCAGTACTTC. It codes for CASSQAYRAMDEQYF.

The rearrangement joins TRBV20-1 to TRBJ1-6, with D unresolved. CDR3 length: 13 residues. V lost 0 bases, J lost 7 bases, and 7 bases lay in between. Germline V gene sequence: CDR1 DFQATT, CDR2 SNEGSKA (reference sequence). CDR3 sequence reads: CSARDRPNSPLHF. As DNA, the CDR3 is TGCAGTGCTAGAGACAGGCCGAATTCACCCCTCCACTTT.